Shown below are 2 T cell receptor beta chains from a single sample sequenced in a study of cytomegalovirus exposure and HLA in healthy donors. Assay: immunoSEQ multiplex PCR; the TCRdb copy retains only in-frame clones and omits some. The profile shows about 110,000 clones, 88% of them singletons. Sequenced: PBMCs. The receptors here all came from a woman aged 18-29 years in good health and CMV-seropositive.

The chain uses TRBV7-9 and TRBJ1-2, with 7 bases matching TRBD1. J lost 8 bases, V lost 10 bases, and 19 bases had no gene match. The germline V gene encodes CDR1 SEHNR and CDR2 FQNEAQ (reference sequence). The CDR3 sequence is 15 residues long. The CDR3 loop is CATNPPGGSLNGYTF. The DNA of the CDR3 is TGTGCCACCAACCCCCCAGGGGGGAGTCTAAACGGCTACACCTTC. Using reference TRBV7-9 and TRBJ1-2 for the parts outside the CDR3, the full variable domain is DTGVSQNPRHKITKRGQNVTFRCDPISEHNRLYWYRQTLGQGPEFLTYFQNEAQLEKSRLLSDRFSAERPKGSFSTLEIQRTEQGDSAMYLCATNPPGGSLNGYTFGSGTRLTVV.

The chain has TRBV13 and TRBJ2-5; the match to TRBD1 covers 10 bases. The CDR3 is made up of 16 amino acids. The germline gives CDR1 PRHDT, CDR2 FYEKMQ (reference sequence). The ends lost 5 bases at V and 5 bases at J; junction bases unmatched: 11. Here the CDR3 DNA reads TGTGCCAGCAGCAACCTCGAGACAGGGGGCTGGGAGACCCAGTACTTC. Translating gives CASSNLETGGWETQYF.